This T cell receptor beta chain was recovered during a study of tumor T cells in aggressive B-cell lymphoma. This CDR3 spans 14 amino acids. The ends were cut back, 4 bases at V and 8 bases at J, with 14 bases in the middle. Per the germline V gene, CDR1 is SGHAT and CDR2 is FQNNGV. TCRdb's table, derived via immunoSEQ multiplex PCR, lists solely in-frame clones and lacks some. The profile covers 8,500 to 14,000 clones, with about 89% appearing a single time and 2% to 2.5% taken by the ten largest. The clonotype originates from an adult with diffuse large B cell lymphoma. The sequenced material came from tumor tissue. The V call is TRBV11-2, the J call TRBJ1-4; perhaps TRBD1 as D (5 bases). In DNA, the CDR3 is TGTGCCAGCAGCTCCCCGGGGGGGGACGAAAAACTGTTTTTT. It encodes CASSSPGGDEKLFF.